A selection of T cell receptor beta chains follows, all from one sample in a study of blood T cell repertoires in COVID-19. This table comes from immunoSEQ multiplex PCR, and its TCRdb copy is limited to in-frame clones, with some not included. The table shows more than 350,000 clones, with 80% to 90% occurring only once. What was sequenced was PBMCs or T cells enriched from blood (not recorded which). Receptors originate from a man aged 18 to 29 who had recovered from COVID-19. CDR3s include the opening cysteine and the closing phenylalanine or tryptophan. D genes are given only for firm matches. The listing skips clone size in some rows; elsewhere it reads once, few, many or a size class.

j_call,clone_size,d_call,v_call,cdr3_aa,cdr3_nt
TRBJ2-7,once,TRBD1,TRBV3-1/TRBV3-2,CASSPLPGQGDYEQYF,TGTGCCAGCAGCCCATTACCGGGACAGGGTGACTACGAGCAGTACTTC
TRBJ1-1,-,-,TRBV10-1,CASSESTGKGTEAFF,TGCGCCAGCAGTGAGTCAACAGGGAAAGGCACTGAAGCTTTCTTT
TRBJ1-2,-,TRBD1,TRBV6-5,CASRPDRGYGYTF,TGTGCCAGCAGACCTGACAGGGGATATGGCTACACCTTC
TRBJ2-1,-,-,TRBV7-3,CASSPPDSSEQFF,TGTGCCAGCAGCCCCCCGGACAGCTCTGAGCAGTTCTTC
TRBJ2-1,-,-,TRBV7-9,CASSLTGINEQFF,TGTGCCAGCAGCTTAACGGGAATCAATGAGCAGTTCTTC
TRBJ2-7,-,TRBD2,TRBV7-2,CASSLVPSGTSYEQYF,TGTGCCAGCAGCTTAGTACCTAGCGGGACCTCATACGAGCAGTACTTC
TRBJ2-3,-,TRBD2,TRBV7-8,CASSLGASGGAVDTQYF,TGTGCCAGCAGCTTAGGGGCTAGCGGGGGGGCTGTCGATACGCAGTATTTT
TRBJ2-3,once,-,TRBV5-4,CASSQPLGDTDTQYF,TGTGCCAGCAGTCAGCCTCTAGGAGACACAGATACGCAGTATTTT
TRBJ2-2,-,TRBD1,TRBV5-6,CASSLGGLTGELFF,TGTGCCAGCAGCTTAGGGGGCCTCACCGGGGAGCTGTTTTTT
TRBJ1-6,-,TRBD1,TRBV7-6,CASSQTGQGSSPLHF,TGTGCCAGCAGCCAGACTGGACAGGGAAGCTCACCCCTCCACTTT
TRBJ1-6,few,-,TRBV18,CASSPRGHQNSPLHF,TGTGCCAGCTCACCAAGGGGACACCAGAATTCACCCCTCCACTTT
TRBJ1-3,-,-,TRBV29-1,CSAETGTVDVDTIYF,TGCAGCGCCGAAACAGGGACGGTGGACGTGGACACCATATATTTT
TRBJ2-7,-,TRBD1,TRBV19,CASSTGTALYEQYF,TGTGCCAGTAGTACAGGGACAGCACTGTACGAGCAGTACTTC
TRBJ2-3,few,-,TRBV5-8,CASSLREPDTQYF,TGTGCCAGCAGCCTTCGTGAGCCAGATACGCAGTATTTT
TRBJ2-1,-,TRBD2,TRBV28,CASSLLTSGSYNEQFF,TGTGCCAGCAGTTTACTGACTAGCGGGTCCTACAATGAGCAGTTCTTC
TRBJ2-5,-,-,TRBV18,CASSGQGVRETQYF,TGTGCCAGCTCCGGGCAGGGTGTGAGGGAGACCCAGTACTTC
TRBJ2-1,-,-,TRBV6-5,CASTPPGTSNNEQFF,TGTGCCAGCACCCCCCCGGGAACAAGCAACAATGAGCAGTTCTTC
TRBJ2-2,-,TRBD2,TRBV7-9,CASSSSSLAGGTGELFF,TGTGCCAGCAGCTCGTCCTCACTAGCGGGGGGGACCGGGGAGCTGTTTTTT
TRBJ1-5,-,TRBD1,TRBV4-1,CASSQESDRRTHLNQPQHF,TGCGCCAGCAGCCAAGAATCGGACAGGCGGACTCATTTGAATCAGCCCCAGCATTTT
TRBJ1-6,-,-,TRBV9,CASSVVSDSPLHF,TGTGCCAGCAGCGTAGTGTCAGATTCACCCCTCCACTTT
TRBJ1-2,-,-,TRBV5-6,CASSPRQTNYGYTF,TGTGCCAGCAGCCCTCGACAGACTAACTATGGCTACACCTTC
TRBJ2-4,-,TRBD1,TRBV6-4,CASSDGTGGNIQYF,TGTGCCAGCAGTGACGGGACAGGGGGCAACATTCAGTACTTC
TRBJ2-7,-,TRBD2,TRBV4-3,CASSQAVGTSGIGEQYF,TGCGCCAGCAGCCAAGCGGTAGGGACTAGCGGGATCGGCGAGCAGTACTTC
TRBJ2-4,-,-,TRBV19,CASNGQEGNIQYF,TGTGCCAGTAATGGGCAGGAGGGGAACATTCAGTACTTC
TRBJ1-3,-,-,TRBV6-5,CASRPRQHSGNTIYF,TGTGCCAGCAGACCCAGGCAGCACTCTGGAAACACCATATATTTT
TRBJ2-3,-,TRBD2,TRBV15,CATSTGGGTQYF,TGTGCCACCAGCACGGGAGGAGGTACGCAGTATTTT
TRBJ2-5,-,TRBD1,TRBV9,CASSVRTGQETQYF,TGTGCCAGCAGCGTACGGACAGGGCAGGAGACCCAGTACTTC
TRBJ1-2,-,-,TRBV6-4,CASSAGINYGYTF,TGTGCCAGCAGTGCAGGGATTAACTATGGCTACACCTTC
TRBJ2-7,-,TRBD1,TRBV10-3,CAISAPGQPAEQYF,TGTGCCATCAGTGCACCGGGACAGCCCGCCGAGCAGTACTTC
TRBJ1-5,-,-,TRBV29-1,CSVSRDNDQPQHF,TGCAGCGTTAGCCGGGACAACGATCAGCCCCAGCATTTT
TRBJ1-2,-,TRBD1,TRBV3-1/TRBV3-2,CASSPGLGGRYGYTF,TGTGCCAGCAGCCCCGGCCTAGGGGGCCGCTATGGCTACACCTTC
TRBJ1-1,-,-,TRBV14,CASSQYRNTEAFF,TGTGCCAGCAGCCAGTACAGGAACACTGAAGCTTTCTTT
TRBJ2-2,-,-,TRBV7-9,CASSAPTGNAGELFF,TGTGCCAGCAGCGCGCCCACAGGGAACGCCGGGGAGCTGTTTTTT
TRBJ1-3,once,-,TRBV4-3,CASSQDPESFSGNTIYF,TGCGCCAGCAGCCAAGATCCCGAGTCCTTCTCTGGAAACACCATATATTTT
TRBJ1-1,-,-,TRBV28,CASSDLGGAEAFF,TGTGCCAGCAGCGATTTAGGGGGGGCTGAAGCTTTCTTT
TRBJ2-1,-,TRBD2,TRBV11-1,CASSLGTSGVNEQFF,TGTGCCAGCAGCTTAGGCACTAGCGGGGTTAATGAGCAGTTCTTC
TRBJ1-6,-,-,TRBV9,CASSVGQSSGNSPLHF,TGTGCCAGCAGCGTAGGGCAGTCAAGCGGTAATTCACCCCTCCACTTT
TRBJ2-1,-,-,TRBV6-2/TRBV6-3,CASSYSNARVGFF,TGTGCCAGCAGTTACTCGAATGCCAGGGTTGGCTTCTTC
TRBJ2-3,-,-,TRBV11-1,CASSLNSGDTQYF,TGTGCCAGCAGCTTAAACAGCGGGGATACGCAGTATTTT
TRBJ1-5,-,-,TRBV21-1,CASSSKRGDRGNNQPQHF,TGTGCCAGCAGCTCCAAAAGGGGGGACAGGGGGAACAATCAGCCCCAGCATTTT
TRBJ2-1,-,-,TRBV12-5,CASAPAGLLGSRNEQFF,TGTGCTAGTGCCCCGGCCGGACTCCTCGGGTCTCGTAATGAGCAGTTCTTC
TRBJ1-6,-,TRBD1,TRBV2,CASSEGRAGGNSPLHF,TGTGCCAGCAGTGAAGGTCGGGCAGGGGGTAATTCACCCCTCCACTTT
TRBJ1-1,-,-,TRBV28,CASSLPHRRGTEAFF,TGTGCCAGCAGTTTACCCCATCGCAGGGGCACTGAAGCTTTCTTT
TRBJ2-6,once,-,TRBV19,CASSILGGSSGANVLTF,TGTGCCAGTAGTATACTCGGAGGGTCCTCTGGGGCCAACGTCCTGACTTTC
TRBJ2-1,-,TRBD1,TRBV7-2,CASSFLAGGLLNEQFF,TGTGCCAGCAGCTTCCTGGCAGGGGGCCTACTAAATGAGCAGTTCTTC
TRBJ1-5,-,-,TRBV6-5,CATQTRYSNQPQHF,TGTGCCACTCAAACACGTTATAGCAATCAGCCCCAGCATTTT
TRBJ1-3,once,TRBD1,TRBV2,CASSETGQGAGNTIYF,TGTGCCAGCAGTGAAACCGGGCAGGGGGCTGGAAACACCATATATTTT
TRBJ2-7,-,TRBD1,TRBV6-5,CASSRTGTYEQYF,TGTGCCAGCAGTAGGACAGGGACGTACGAGCAGTACTTC
TRBJ1-2,-,-,TRBV6-5,CASSRTSYGYTF,TGTGCCAGCAGCCGGACTTCCTATGGCTACACCTTC
TRBJ1-5,-,-,TRBV7-9,CASSLPGNSNQPQHF,TGTGCCAGCAGCTTACCAGGGAATAGCAATCAGCCCCAGCATTTT
TRBJ1-2,once,-,TRBV2,CASSERDTRLLTF,TGTGCCAGCAGTGAAAGGGACACCCGGTTATTGACCTTC
TRBJ2-2,once,TRBD1,TRBV7-9,CAIDTGTGGTGELFF,TGTGCCATCGACACCGGGACAGGGGGAACCGGGGAGCTGTTTTTT
TRBJ1-5,-,-,TRBV6-6,CASSSTRRTNQPQHF,TGTGCCAGCAGCTCAACAAGACGGACTAATCAGCCCCAGCATTTT